Listed below are T cell receptor beta chains from one sample, sequenced in a study of CD8+ T cells in alopecia areata. Assay: immunoSEQ multiplex PCR; the TCRdb copy retains only in-frame clones and omits some. Among 100,000 to 150,000 clones listed, 47% were seen once. The source material was NKG2D-low CD8+ T cells sorted from blood. The receptors derive from a human donor with alopecia areata. The CDR3 runs from the conserved cysteine through the conserved F or W. Each record gives: J gene, V gene, D gene, clone size, CDR3 length, CDR3 protein, CDR3 DNA. The D gene is left open where the match is weak. Size is omitted from some rows. Given values are once, few, many or a class for expanded clones.

TRBJ1-2 | TRBV27 | TRBD1 | few | 13 | CASSPGTGDGYTF | TGTGCCAGCAGTCCGGGGACAGGGGATGGCTACACCTTC
TRBJ2-7 | TRBV29-1 | - | few | 12 | CSVGGRGNEQYF | TGCAGCGTTGGGGGCCGGGGAAACGAGCAGTACTTC
TRBJ2-7 | TRBV28 | TRBD1 | - | 15 | CASSTSRQGTYEQYF | TGTGCCAGCAGTACATCGAGACAGGGCACCTACGAGCAGTACTTC
TRBJ2-7 | TRBV27 | TRBD2 | - | 13 | CASSPGGVYEQYF | TGTGCCAGCAGTCCCGGGGGGGTCTACGAGCAGTACTTC
TRBJ2-7 | TRBV5-6 | - | few | 12 | CASSPGRGEQYF | TGTGCCAGCAGCCCGGGGCGAGGCGAGCAGTACTTC
TRBJ2-5 | TRBV29-1 | - | few | 13 | CSVLIGGPETQYF | TGCAGCGTTTTGATCGGGGGCCCAGAGACCCAGTACTTC
TRBJ2-2 | TRBV29-1 | - | few | 14 | CSVEGRGRPGELFF | TGCAGCGTTGAAGGCAGGGGCCGCCCCGGGGAGCTGTTTTTT
TRBJ2-2 | TRBV7-2 | - | - | 14 | CASSLVGDTGELFF | TGTGCCAGCAGCTTAGTTGGGGACACCGGGGAGCTGTTTTTT
TRBJ2-3 | TRBV29-1 | - | few | 11 | CSVTTGDTQYF | TGCAGCGTTACTACAGGGGATACGCAGTATTTT
TRBJ1-2 | TRBV25-1 | TRBD1 | - | 14 | CASSGRTGHYGYTF | TGTGCCAGCAGTGGCCGGACAGGGCACTATGGCTACACCTTC
TRBJ2-2 | TRBV6-5 | - | - | 16 | CASSSSREGITGELFF | TGTGCCAGCAGTTCATCCCGCGAAGGCATCACCGGGGAGCTGTTTTTT
TRBJ1-4 | TRBV12-5 | - | few | 12 | CASGLAPGRLFF | TGTGCTAGTGGTTTAGCTCCGGGACGACTGTTTTTT
TRBJ2-1 | TRBV27 | TRBD2 | once | 16 | CASSKTSGFLYNEQFF | TGTGCCAGCAGTAAGACTAGCGGTTTCTTATATAATGAGCAGTTCTTC
TRBJ2-7 | TRBV28 | TRBD2 | - | 13 | CASFTGGGYEQYF | TGTGCCAGCTTCACAGGCGGGGGCTACGAGCAGTACTTC
TRBJ2-7 | TRBV5-4 | - | - | 16 | CASSTAGTSEQYEQYF | TGTGCCAGCAGCACCGCCGGGACTTCGGAACAATACGAGCAGTACTTC